This T cell receptor beta chain was obtained from a study of T-cell memory formation after mild COVID-19 (dated by TCRdb to about 2021). With regard to the full study: Most TCR sequence clusters were specific to one of the two donors. In a couple of donors, T-cell clones that expanded and contracted after mild COVID-19 were followed by sequencing TCRalpha and TCRbeta repertoires longitudinally. The cohort comprised two young, previously healthy adult volunteers, one female and one male.

The listed sequencing device is Illumina NovaSeq 6000. TCRalpha and TCRbeta cDNA libraries were constructed by 5'RACE with constant-segment primers, with sample barcodes and unique molecular identifiers being introduced. Trizol reagent was used to extract RNA from every sample. Amplification of the libraries took two PCR steps, and the second step added a second sample barcode plus Illumina TruSeq adapters. The libraries were sequenced on an Illumina NovaSeq using 2 x 150 bp paired-end reads. Concerning the study's data processing: With migec v1.2.7, reads were demultiplexed and then collapsed into UMI-guided consensus sequences. Using mixcr v2.1.11, UMI consensuses were aligned to TRA and TRB V and J templates and then assembled into clonotypes. Expanded or contracted clonotypes were those called significant by both edgeR and NoisET, with noise models trained on biological replicates. For edgeR calls, a false discovery rate-adjusted p below 0.01 and a log2 fold-change threshold of 1 were applied. As an exploratory analysis of dynamics, max-normalized trajectories of the 1000 most abundant clonotypes were examined with PCA combined with hierarchical clustering. Separately sequenced CD4+ and CD8+ repertoires were used to assign the CD4 or CD8 phenotype of responding clones. TCRdb reworked the public reads: Q25 trimming with fastp, MiXCR clone assembly, productive beta chains retained. CDR3 protein sequences are deduplicated, and each keeps its most common genes and DNA. These V and J calls are TCRdb output, not the study's own analysis. Within this sample are 530,000 or so distinct CDR3 sequences, with 15% to 20% of them counted one time only. Roughly 7.7% of the sample rests with the top ten.

Deletion took 0 bases off V and 2 bases off J, with a span of 15 bases between the germline ends. From its cysteine to its phenylalanine, the CDR3 spans 17 amino acids. Only CDR3 DNA is held: 51 bases, read in frame from base 1. According to the germline V gene, CDR1 reads SGHRS and CDR2 reads YFSETQ. Ficoll-Paque density gradient centrifugation was used to isolate PBMCs. Overall study outcomes, separate from this receptor: Only a couple of mild cases were covered in the study, and larger cohorts including severe cases with pre-infection samples were considered necessary. Clones contracting from day 15 to 85 had balanced CD4/CD8 phenotypes, while a second wave expanding from day 15 to 37 was biased towards CD4+. Some responding clones were detected in pre-infection memory, suggesting pre-existing cross-reactive memory T cells joined the SARS-CoV-2 response. Whether the second-wave clones peaking on day 37 were SARS-CoV-2 specific was not confirmed. Contracting CD4+ clones were located mainly in the CM and EM memory subsets, whereas CD8+ clones were found to be enriched in EMRA.

This clonotype occurred once. Its binding antigen is unknown. It has no much larger one-base neighbor in the sample; base qualities were not kept. A single read makes a weak case. The sequenced sample consisted of PBMCs or a T cell subset sorted from them (not recorded which). The sequence is built from TRBV5-1 and TRBJ2-1; a tentative D call is TRBD1 (6 bases match). The sequence was obtained from an adult woman who had mild COVID-19 (a few samples of this study predate the infection). The sample titles of this study are shuffled in the database, so cell type and time point are left out; the donor was told from shared clones. CDR3 region: CASSLEDRRGPYNEQFF. The nucleotide sequence is TGCGCCAGCAGCTTGGAGGATCGCAGGGGACCCTACAATGAGCAGTTCTTC.